These 6 T cell receptor beta chains were all obtained from the same sample, sequenced in a study of radiotherapy plus CTLA-4 blockade in lung cancer. Clones were sequenced by immunoSEQ multiplex PCR, and TCRdb holds only the in-frame ones, with some missing. There are some 64,000 clones in the sample; approximately 79% occur only once, and about 16% lies in the top ten. The sample in question was peripheral blood, obtained from a patient treated with radiotherapy plus ipilimumab. These receptors were taken from a human donor with non-small cell lung cancer whose response to radiotherapy plus ipilimumab could not be evaluated. Some clones in this sample may be carry-over from other donors' samples.

The chain links TRBV5-1 to TRBJ2-1; D not resolved. CDR3 size: 14 residues. Germline V CDR1 and CDR2: SGHRS, YFSETQ. V was cut by 6 bases and J by 5 bases, with 15 bases left in between. Written as DNA, the CDR3 is TGCGCCAGCAAGGTACAGCCCAGCAACAATGAGCAGTTCTTC. It specifies CASKVQPSNNEQFF.

This clone was seen only a few times. The chain employs TRBV28 and TRBJ2-5; 10 bases line up with TRBD2. This CDR3 contains 16 residues. V trimming: 6 bases; J trimming: 2 bases; junction bases outside the gene matches: 9. Per germline, CDR1 MDHEN and CDR2 SYDVKM. The CDR3 DNA is TGTGCCAGCAGGCCCCAGCGGGGGGGCGGGCAAGAGACCCAGTACTTC. It yields the protein CASRPQRGGGQETQYF.

V gene TRBV5-1 combines with J gene TRBJ1-6, with no clear D. Germline lookup yields CDR1 SGHRS and CDR2 YFSETQ. V dropped 1 base and J dropped 0 bases, with 8 bases sitting between them. The CDR3 is 16 residues long. Here the CDR3 DNA reads TGCGCCAGCAGCTTGCGAACGAGCTCCTATAATTCACCCCTCCACTTT. It translates to CASSLRTSSYNSPLHF.

The chain employs TRBV9 and TRBJ1-6; TRBD1 matches 7 bases. Germline V lookup: CDR1 SGDLS, CDR2 YYNGEE. The CDR3 contains 16 residues. The trim removed 3 bases at V and 9 bases at J, leaving 12 bases unmatched. CDR3 bases: TGTGCCAGCAGCGACAGAAGACAGGGAAGAAGTTCACCCCTCCACTTT. Translating it yields CASSDRRQGRSSPLHF.

V gene TRBV19 combines with J gene TRBJ2-2; 7 nucleotides match TRBD1. The CDR3 is 18 amino acids. The V gene's germline CDR1 is LNHDA and CDR2 SQIVND (reference sequence). The V segment lost 0 bases and the J segment 3 bases; nucleotides outside the gene matches: 10. CDR3 sequence (DNA): TGTGCCAGTAGTATAGAATTAAGGGGGCGGCACTACACCGGGGAGCTGTTTTTT. Translation gives CASSIELRGRHYTGELFF.

The DNA for the CDR3 is TGCGCCAGCAGCCAAGAGGGAAACAGGGGCTCTGGAAACACCATATATTTT. It yields the protein CASSQEGNRGSGNTIYF. This rearrangement joins TRBV4-3 to TRBJ1-3, with TRBD1 matching 7 bases. V was clipped by 0 bases and J by 0 bases; unmatched bases: 5. Per the germline V gene, CDR1 is LGHNA and CDR2 is YSLEER. This CDR3 spans 17 amino acids.